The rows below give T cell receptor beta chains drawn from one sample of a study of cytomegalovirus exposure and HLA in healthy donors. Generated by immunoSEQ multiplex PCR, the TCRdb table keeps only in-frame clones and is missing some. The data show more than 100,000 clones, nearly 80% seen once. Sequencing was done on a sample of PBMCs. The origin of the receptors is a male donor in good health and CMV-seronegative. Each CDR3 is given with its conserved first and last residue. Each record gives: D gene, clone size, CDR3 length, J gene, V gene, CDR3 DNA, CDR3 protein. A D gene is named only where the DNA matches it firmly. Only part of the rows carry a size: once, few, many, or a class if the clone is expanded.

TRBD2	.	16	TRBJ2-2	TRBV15	TGTGCCACCAGGGGGGGGGACGCACAGAACACCGGGGAGCTGTTTTTT	CATRGGDAQNTGELFF
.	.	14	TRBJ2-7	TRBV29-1	TGCAGCGTTGTTTTTACAGGTTATACCTACGAGCAGTACTTC	CSVVFTGYTYEQYF
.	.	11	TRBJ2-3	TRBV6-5	TGTGCCAGCAGTTGGGGGACAACGCAGTATTTT	CASSWGTTQYF
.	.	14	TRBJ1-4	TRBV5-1	TGCGCCAGCAGCTTGGGGGGCGCAGTCGAAAAACTGTTTTTT	CASSLGGAVEKLFF
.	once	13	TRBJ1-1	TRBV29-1	TGCAGCGTTGGTACAGGGCCTATGGCTGAAGCTTTCTTT	CSVGTGPMAEAFF
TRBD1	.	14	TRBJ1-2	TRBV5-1	TGCGCCAGCAGCGGGACAGGGGGCACTTATGGCTACACCTTC	CASSGTGGTYGYTF
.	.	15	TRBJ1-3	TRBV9	TGTGCCAGCAGCGTGGACTTCAGCTCTGGAAACACCATATATTTT	CASSVDFSSGNTIYF
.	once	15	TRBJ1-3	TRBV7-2	TGTGCCAGCAGCCGGACACAGTACTCTGGAAACACCATATATTTT	CASSRTQYSGNTIYF
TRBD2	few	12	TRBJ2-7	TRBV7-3	TGTGCCAGCGGGCGGGGGGTTTTGGAGCAGTACTTC	CASGRGVLEQYF
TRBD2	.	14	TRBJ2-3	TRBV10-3	TGTGCCACCCTAGCGGGGGGGCGTGCAGATACGCAGTATTTT	CATLAGGRADTQYF
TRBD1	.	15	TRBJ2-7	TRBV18	TGTGCCAGCTCACCACTACAGGGGGCGACCTACGAGCAGTACTTC	CASSPLQGATYEQYF
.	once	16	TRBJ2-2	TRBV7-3	TGTGCCAGCAGCTCCCAGGATATCCAAAACACCGGGGAGCTGTTTTTT	CASSSQDIQNTGELFF
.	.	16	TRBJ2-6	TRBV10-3	TGTGCCATCATTGGGGCAGGGCCCTCTGGGGCCAACGTCCTGACTTTC	CAIIGAGPSGANVLTF
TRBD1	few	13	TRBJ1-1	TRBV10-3	TGTGCCACCCGGACAGGGATGAACACTGAAGCTTTCTTT	CATRTGMNTEAFF
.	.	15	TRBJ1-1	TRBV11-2	TGTGCCAGCAGCTTAGATCCGACACTTTACACTGAAGCTTTCTTT	CASSLDPTLYTEAFF
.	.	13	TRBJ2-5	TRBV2	TGTGCCAGCAGAGGGACTGGCGAATGGACCCAGTACTTC	CASRGTGEWTQYF
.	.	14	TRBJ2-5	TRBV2	TGTGCCAGCAGTGAAGGGTGGGCTGTGGGGACCCAGTACTTC	CASSEGWAVGTQYF
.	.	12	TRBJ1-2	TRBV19	TGTGCCAGTAGTAAGGACAGCTATGGCTACACCTTC	CASSKDSYGYTF
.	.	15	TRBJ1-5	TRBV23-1	TGCGCCAGCAGTCTTTCCGGACAGAGCAATCAGCCCCAGCATTTT	CASSLSGQSNQPQHF
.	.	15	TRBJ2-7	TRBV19	TGTGCCAGTACCAGCAGGGGCGAATCGACCTACGAGCAGTACTTC	CASTSRGESTYEQYF
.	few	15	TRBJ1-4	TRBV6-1	TGTGCCAGCAGTGAAGTACCAGGGCTTAATGAAAAACTGTTTTTT	CASSEVPGLNEKLFF
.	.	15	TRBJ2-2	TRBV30	TGTGCCTGGAGTGTAGGTCAGAACTTCGGGGATGGGCTGTTTTTT	CAWSVGQNFGDGLFF
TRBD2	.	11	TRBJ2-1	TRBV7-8	TGTGCCAGCAGTCCCGGGACTAGGGAGTTCTTC	CASSPGTREFF
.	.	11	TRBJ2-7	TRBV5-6	TGTGCCAGCAGCAGGCAGGAAGAGCAGTACTTC	CASSRQEEQYF
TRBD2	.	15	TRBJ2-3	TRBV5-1	TGCGCCAGCTATGGGACTAGCGGAAGCACAGATACGCAGTATTTT	CASYGTSGSTDTQYF
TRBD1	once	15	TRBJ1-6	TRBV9	TGTGCCAGCAGCGTAGATGGGACAGGAAATTCACCCCTCCACTTT	CASSVDGTGNSPLHF
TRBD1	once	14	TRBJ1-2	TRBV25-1	TGTGCCAGCAGTGTAACACAGGGGGCGCGAGGCTACACCTTC	CASSVTQGARGYTF
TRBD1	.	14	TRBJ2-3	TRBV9	TGTGCCAGCAGCTCGAGGACAGGGTCGGATACGCAGTATTTT	CASSSRTGSDTQYF
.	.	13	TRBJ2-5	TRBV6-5	TGTGCCAGCACCCAGGGTGAAGGAGAGACCCAGTACTTC	CASTQGEGETQYF
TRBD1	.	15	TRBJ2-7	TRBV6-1	TGTGCCAGCAACAACGGACAGGGGGCGGCCTACGAGCAGTACTTC	CASNNGQGAAYEQYF
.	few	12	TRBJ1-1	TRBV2	TGTGCCGACGGGACATCAAACACTGAAGCTTTCTTT	CADGTSNTEAFF
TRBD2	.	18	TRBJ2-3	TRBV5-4	TGTGCCAGCAGCCCCGTAGCGGGGGTGTCATCTAGCACAGATACGCAGTATTTT	CASSPVAGVSSSTDTQYF
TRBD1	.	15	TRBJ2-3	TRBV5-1	TGCGCCAGCAGCAGGGGGACAGGGGGCGAAGATACGCAGTATTTT	CASSRGTGGEDTQYF
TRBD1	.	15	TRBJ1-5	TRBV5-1	TGCGCCAGCAGCTTGGGGGACAGGGTGGGTCAGCCCCAGCATTTT	CASSLGDRVGQPQHF
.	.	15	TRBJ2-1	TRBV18	TGTGCCAGCTCACCACCGAACTATGGTGCCAATGAGCAGTTCTTC	CASSPPNYGANEQFF
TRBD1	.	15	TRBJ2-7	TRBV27	TGTGCCTACAAATTGAGGGGGCGGATCTCCTACGAGCAGTACTTC	CAYKLRGRISYEQYF
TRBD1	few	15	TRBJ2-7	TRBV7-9	TGTGCCAGCAGCGATACAGGGGCCCGCTTCTACGAGCAGTACTTC	CASSDTGARFYEQYF
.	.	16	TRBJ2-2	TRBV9	TGTGCCAGCAGCCCCCGAACAGGGCCGGAGACCGGGGAGCTGTTTTTT	CASSPRTGPETGELFF
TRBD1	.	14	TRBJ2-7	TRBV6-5	TGTGCCAGCAGTCCCTACCGGGACAGCTACGAGCAGTACTTC	CASSPYRDSYEQYF
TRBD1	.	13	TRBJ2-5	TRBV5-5	TGTGCCAGCAGCTTCAACAGGGGTGAGACCCAGTACTTC	CASSFNRGETQYF
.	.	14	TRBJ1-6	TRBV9	TGTGCCAGCAGCGCGGACAGAGATAATTCACCCCTCCACTTT	CASSADRDNSPLHF
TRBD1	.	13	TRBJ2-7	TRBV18	TGTGCCAGCTCGAAAACAGGGGCCTACGAGCAGTACTTC	CASSKTGAYEQYF
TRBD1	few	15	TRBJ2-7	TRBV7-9	TGTGCCAGCAGCCCCGGGACAGGGGGCAACGACGAGCAGTACTTC	CASSPGTGGNDEQYF
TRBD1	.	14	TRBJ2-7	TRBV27	TGTGCCAGCAGTTTCCGGCGGACAGGGTTCGAGCAGTACTTC	CASSFRRTGFEQYF
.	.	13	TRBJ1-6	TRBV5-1	TGCGCCAGCAGTGAGCGTTCGGATTCACCCCTCCACTTT	CASSERSDSPLHF
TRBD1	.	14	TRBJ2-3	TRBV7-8	TGTGCCAGCAGCTTCTATAGGGGGCCAGATACGCAGTATTTT	CASSFYRGPDTQYF